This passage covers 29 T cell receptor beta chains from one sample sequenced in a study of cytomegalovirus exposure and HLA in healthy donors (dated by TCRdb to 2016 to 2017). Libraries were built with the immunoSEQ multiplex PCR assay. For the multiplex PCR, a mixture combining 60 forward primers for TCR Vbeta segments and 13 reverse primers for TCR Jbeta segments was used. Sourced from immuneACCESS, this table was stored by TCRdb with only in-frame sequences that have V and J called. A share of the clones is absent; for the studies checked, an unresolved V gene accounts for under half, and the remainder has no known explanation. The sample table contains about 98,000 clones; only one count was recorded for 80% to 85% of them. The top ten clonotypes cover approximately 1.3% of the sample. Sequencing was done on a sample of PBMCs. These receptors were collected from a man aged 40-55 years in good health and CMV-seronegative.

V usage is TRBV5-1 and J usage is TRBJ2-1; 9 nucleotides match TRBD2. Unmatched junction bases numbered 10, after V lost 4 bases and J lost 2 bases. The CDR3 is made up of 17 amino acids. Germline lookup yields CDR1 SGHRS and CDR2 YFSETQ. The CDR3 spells CASSPGLLAGTYNEQFF. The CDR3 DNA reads TGCGCCAGCAGCCCTGGCCTCCTAGCGGGGACCTACAATGAGCAGTTCTTC.

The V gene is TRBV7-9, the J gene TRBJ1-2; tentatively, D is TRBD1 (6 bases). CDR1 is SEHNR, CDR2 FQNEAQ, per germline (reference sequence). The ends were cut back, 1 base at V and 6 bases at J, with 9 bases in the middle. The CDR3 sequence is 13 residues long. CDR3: CASSLERTDGYTF. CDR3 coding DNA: TGTGCCAGCAGCTTAGAGCGGACAGATGGCTACACCTTC.

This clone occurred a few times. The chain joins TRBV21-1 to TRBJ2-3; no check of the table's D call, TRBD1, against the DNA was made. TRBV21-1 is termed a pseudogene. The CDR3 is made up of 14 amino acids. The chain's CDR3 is CASSSTGGTDTQYF. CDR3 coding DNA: TGTGCCAGCAGCAGTACAGGGGGCACAGATACGCAGTATTTT.

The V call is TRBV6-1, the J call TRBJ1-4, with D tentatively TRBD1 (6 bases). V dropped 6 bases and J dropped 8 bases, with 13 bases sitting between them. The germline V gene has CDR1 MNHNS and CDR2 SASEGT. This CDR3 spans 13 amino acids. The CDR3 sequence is CASRSTGYEKLFF. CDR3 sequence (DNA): TGTGCCAGCAGGAGCACAGGGTACGAAAAACTGTTTTTT.

CDR3 in amino acids: CASSGVNTEAFF. As DNA, the CDR3 is TGTGCCAGCAGTGGCGTGAACACTGAAGCTTTCTTT. The chain uses TRBV25-1 and TRBJ1-1; D gene ambiguous. The CDR3 consists of 12 residues. Trimming shortened V by 4 bases and J by 0 bases, and 3 bases separated the two germline ends. The V gene's germline CDR1 is MGHDK and CDR2 SYGVNS.

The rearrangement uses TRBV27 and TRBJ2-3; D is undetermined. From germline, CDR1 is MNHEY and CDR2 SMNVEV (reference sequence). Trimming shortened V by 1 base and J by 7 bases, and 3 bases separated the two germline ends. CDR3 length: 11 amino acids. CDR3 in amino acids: CASSLYNTQYF. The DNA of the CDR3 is TGTGCCAGCAGTTTATATAATACGCAGTATTTT.

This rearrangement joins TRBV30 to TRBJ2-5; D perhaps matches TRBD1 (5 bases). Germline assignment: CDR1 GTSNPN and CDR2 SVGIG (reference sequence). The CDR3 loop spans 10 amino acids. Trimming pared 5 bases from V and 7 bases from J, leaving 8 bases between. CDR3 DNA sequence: TGTGCCTGGCAAAGGGGGACCCAGTACTTC. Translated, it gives CAWQRGTQYF.

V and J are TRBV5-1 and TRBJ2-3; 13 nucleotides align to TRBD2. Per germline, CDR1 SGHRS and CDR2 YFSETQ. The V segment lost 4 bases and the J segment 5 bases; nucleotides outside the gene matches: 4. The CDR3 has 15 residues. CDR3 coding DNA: TGCGCCAGCAGCCAACTAGCGGGGGGGCAAGATACGCAGTATTTT. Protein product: CASSQLAGGQDTQYF.

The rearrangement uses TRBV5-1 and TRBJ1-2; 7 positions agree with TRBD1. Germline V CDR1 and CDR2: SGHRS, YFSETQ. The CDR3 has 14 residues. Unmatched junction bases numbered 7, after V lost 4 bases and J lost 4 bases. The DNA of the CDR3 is TGCGCCAGCAGCGAGACAGGGACGGGCTATGGCTACACCTTC. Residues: CASSETGTGYGYTF.

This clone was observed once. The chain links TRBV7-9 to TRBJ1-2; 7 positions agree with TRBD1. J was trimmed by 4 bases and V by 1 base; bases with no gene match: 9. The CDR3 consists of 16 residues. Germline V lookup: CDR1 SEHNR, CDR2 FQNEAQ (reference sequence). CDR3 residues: CASSLVGNRGGYGYTF. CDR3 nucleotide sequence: TGTGCCAGCAGCTTAGTGGGGAACAGGGGAGGCTATGGCTACACCTTC.

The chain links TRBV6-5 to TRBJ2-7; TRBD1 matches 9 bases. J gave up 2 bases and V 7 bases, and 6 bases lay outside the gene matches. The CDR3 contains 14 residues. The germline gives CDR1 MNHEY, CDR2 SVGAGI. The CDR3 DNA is TGTGCCAGCACTCCGGGACAGGGTCCCTACGAGCAGTACTTC. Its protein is CASTPGQGPYEQYF.

The CDR3 nucleotides are TGTGCCAGTAAATGGGGGGTTGGCAATCAGCCCCAGCATTTT. The encoded protein is CASKWGVGNQPQHF. The rearrangement uses TRBV19 and TRBJ1-5; D perhaps matches TRBD1 (5 bases). The V and J ends lost 7 bases and 2 bases respectively, with 12 bases between them. The germline V gene has CDR1 LNHDA and CDR2 SQIVND (reference sequence). This CDR3 contains 14 residues.

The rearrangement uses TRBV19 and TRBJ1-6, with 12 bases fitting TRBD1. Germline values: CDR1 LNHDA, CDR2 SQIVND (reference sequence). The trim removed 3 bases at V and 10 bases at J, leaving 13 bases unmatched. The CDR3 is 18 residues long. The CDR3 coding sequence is TGTGCCAGTAGTATTTCCCGCGGCGGGGACAGGGGGCAATCACCCCTCCACTTT. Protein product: CASSISRGGDRGQSPLHF.

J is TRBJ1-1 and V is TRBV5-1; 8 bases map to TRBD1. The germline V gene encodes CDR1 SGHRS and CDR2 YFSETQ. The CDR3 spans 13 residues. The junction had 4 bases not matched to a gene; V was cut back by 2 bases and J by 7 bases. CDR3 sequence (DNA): TGCGCCAGCAGCTTTGGACAGGGCCGTGAAGCTTTCTTT. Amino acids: CASSFGQGREAFF.

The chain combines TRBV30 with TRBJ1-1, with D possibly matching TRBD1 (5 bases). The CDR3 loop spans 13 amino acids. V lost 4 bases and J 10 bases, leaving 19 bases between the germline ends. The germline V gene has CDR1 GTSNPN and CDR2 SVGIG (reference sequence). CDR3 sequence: CAWIPVDRRAAFF. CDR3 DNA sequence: TGTGCCTGGATCCCCGTCGACAGACGGGCAGCTTTCTTT.

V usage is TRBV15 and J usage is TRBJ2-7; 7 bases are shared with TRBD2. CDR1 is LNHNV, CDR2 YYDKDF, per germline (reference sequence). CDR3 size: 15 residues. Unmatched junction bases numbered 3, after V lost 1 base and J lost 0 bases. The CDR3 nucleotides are TGTGCCACCAGCAGAGCACTAGCGAACTCCTACGAGCAGTACTTC. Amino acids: CATSRALANSYEQYF.

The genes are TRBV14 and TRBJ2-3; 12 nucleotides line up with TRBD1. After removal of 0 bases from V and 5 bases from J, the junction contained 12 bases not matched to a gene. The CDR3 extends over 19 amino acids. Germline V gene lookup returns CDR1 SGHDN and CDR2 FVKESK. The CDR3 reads CASSQESTLGTGGQDTQYF. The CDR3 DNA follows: TGTGCCAGCAGCCAAGAATCAACTCTCGGGACAGGGGGCCAAGATACGCAGTATTTT.

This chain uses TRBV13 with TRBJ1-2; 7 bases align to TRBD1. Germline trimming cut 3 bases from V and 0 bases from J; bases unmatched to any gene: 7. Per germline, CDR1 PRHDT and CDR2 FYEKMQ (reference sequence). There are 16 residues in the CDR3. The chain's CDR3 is CASSFGGGRTNYGYTF. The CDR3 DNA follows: TGTGCCAGCAGCTTTGGAGGGGGCCGAACTAACTATGGCTACACCTTC.

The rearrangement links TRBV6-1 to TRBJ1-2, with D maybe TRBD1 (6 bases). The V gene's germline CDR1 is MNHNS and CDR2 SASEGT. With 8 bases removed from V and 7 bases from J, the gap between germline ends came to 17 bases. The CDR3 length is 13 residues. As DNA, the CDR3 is TGTGCCAGCTTGAAGGAACAGGGTCGTGGCTACACCTTC. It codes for CASLKEQGRGYTF.

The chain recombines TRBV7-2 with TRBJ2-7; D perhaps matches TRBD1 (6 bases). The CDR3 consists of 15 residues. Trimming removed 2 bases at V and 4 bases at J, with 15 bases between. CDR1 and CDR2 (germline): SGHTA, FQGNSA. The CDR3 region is CASSLRLGGDYEQYF. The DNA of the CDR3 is TGTGCCAGCAGCTTAAGGCTTGGGGGCGATTACGAGCAGTACTTC.

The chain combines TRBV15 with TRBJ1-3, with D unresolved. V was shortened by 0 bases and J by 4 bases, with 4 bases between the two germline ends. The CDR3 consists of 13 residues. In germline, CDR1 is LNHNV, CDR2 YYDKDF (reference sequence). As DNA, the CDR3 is TGTGCCACCAGCAGAGATCGGGGAAACACCATATATTTT. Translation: CATSRDRGNTIYF.

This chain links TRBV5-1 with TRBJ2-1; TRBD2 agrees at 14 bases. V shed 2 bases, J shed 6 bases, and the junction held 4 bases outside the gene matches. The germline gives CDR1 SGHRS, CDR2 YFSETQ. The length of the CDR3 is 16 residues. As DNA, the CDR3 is TGCGCCAGCAGCTTCGGACTAGCGGGGGGTTTCAATGAGCAGTTCTTC. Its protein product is CASSFGLAGGFNEQFF.

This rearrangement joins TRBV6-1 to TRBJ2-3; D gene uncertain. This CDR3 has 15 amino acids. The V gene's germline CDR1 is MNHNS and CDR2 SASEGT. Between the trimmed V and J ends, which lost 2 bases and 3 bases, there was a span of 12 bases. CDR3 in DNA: TGTGCCAGCAGTGAATTATTAGCCAATACAGATACGCAGTATTTT. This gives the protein CASSELLANTDTQYF.

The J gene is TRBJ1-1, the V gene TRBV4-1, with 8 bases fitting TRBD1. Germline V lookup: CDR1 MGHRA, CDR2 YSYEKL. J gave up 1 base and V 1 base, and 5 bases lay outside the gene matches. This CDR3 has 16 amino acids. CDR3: CASSQVPGGTNTEAFF. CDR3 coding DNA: TGCGCCAGCAGCCAAGTTCCAGGGGGCACGAACACTGAAGCTTTCTTT.

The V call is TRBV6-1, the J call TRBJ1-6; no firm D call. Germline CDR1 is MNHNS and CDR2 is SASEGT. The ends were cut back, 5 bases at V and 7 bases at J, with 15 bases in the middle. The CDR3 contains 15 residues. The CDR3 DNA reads TGTGCCAGCAGTAAGCAGGCGGGTGAGAATTCACCCCTCCACTTT. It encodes CASSKQAGENSPLHF.

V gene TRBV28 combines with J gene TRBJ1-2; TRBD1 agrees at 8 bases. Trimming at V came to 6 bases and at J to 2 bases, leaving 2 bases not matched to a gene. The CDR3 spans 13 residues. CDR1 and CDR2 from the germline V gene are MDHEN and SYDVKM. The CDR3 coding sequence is TGTGCCAGCAGGCGACAGGGGAACTATGGCTACACCTTC. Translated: CASRRQGNYGYTF.

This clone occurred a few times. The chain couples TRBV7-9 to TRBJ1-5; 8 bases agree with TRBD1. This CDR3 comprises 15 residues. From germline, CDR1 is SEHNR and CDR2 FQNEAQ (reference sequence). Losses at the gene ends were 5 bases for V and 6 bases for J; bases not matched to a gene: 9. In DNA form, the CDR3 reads TGTGCCAGCAGCCCCGTAGGCAGGGGGCTTCAGCCCCAGCATTTT. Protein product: CASSPVGRGLQPQHF.

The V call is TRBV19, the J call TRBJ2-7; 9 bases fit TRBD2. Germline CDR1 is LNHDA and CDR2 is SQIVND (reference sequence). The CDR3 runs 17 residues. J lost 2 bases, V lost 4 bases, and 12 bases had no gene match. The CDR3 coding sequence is TGTGCCAGTAGTAAACCCCGCGGGAGGGTTGGGGCCTACGAGCAGTACTTC. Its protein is CASSKPRGRVGAYEQYF.

The CDR3 sequence is CASSLVAGGSAGELFF. CDR3 nucleotides: TGCGCCAGCAGCTTGGTAGCGGGGGGGTCGGCCGGGGAGCTGTTTTTT. The chain combines TRBV5-1 with TRBJ2-2, with 11 bases identical to TRBD2. J was trimmed by 6 bases and V by 0 bases; bases with no gene match: 4. The CDR3 covers 16 residues. Germline V gives CDR1 SGHRS, CDR2 YFSETQ.